These T cell receptor beta chains were read from a single sample in a study of blood T cell repertoires in COVID-19. This table comes from immunoSEQ multiplex PCR, and its TCRdb copy is limited to in-frame clones, with some not included. The data contain some 320,000 clones, 89% of them seen just once; the ten biggest clones take up approximately 5%. The sample taken for sequencing was PBMCs or T cells enriched from blood (not recorded which). All receptors derive from a man aged 55-75 years who had recovered from COVID-19. The CDR3 runs from the conserved cysteine through the conserved F or W.

TRBJ1-5	TRBV19	CASSATGTYSNQPQHF
TRBJ1-5	TRBV5-8	CASSFPQDRGPLFGNQPQHF
TRBJ2-3	TRBV28	CASSPRGGRASTDTQYF
TRBJ1-4	TRBV28	CASSPRTGVEEKLFF
TRBJ2-5	TRBV9	CASSVGWLGQNKETQYF
TRBJ1-2	TRBV29-1	CSVESSAGDGYTF
TRBJ1-3	TRBV5-1	CASSKAPGQGSGNTIYF
TRBJ1-4	TRBV5-1	CASSPDLRQGATNEKLFF
TRBJ1-6	TRBV7-8	CASSLAQGAYNSPLHF
TRBJ2-1	TRBV19	CASSMGSGRAYNEQFF
TRBJ1-3	TRBV5-1	CASSKDRSSGNTIYF
TRBJ2-1	TRBV7-3	CASSHGLAGAGEQFF
TRBJ2-3	TRBV27	CASTTVRGFAGEADTQYF
TRBJ2-1	TRBV10-3	CAISELGVYEQFF
TRBJ2-1	TRBV24-1	CATSAPGTGREQFF
TRBJ2-1	TRBV20-1	CSASRVAGYNEQFF
TRBJ1-5	TRBV12-3/TRBV12-4	CASRPNFNQPQHF
TRBJ2-5	TRBV6-2/TRBV6-3	CASSYQGLAGIETQYF
TRBJ2-7	TRBV11-3	CASSLVRGTGSSYEQYF
TRBJ1-2	TRBV6-5	CASSSRENYGYTF
TRBJ2-7	TRBV7-9	CASSLSAGAGQYF
TRBJ1-6	TRBV5-1	CASSPGGENSPLHF
TRBJ2-1	TRBV28	CASGSGGLEKNNEQFF
TRBJ2-3	TRBV19	CASSKGGAGNTDTQYF
TRBJ2-6	TRBV9	CASSKPQGSPGANVLTF
TRBJ1-4	TRBV5-5	CASSLSAGQNNEKLFF
TRBJ2-5	TRBV11-2	CASSYARETQYF
TRBJ2-5	TRBV5-6	CASSPRTSGRAAYF
TRBJ1-6	TRBV5-1	CASSFGTEASPLHF
TRBJ2-3	TRBV16	CASSLQGTDTQYF
TRBJ2-7	TRBV5-1	CASSLGWGLLYEQYF
TRBJ2-1	TRBV11-1	CASSSRLAGDNEQFF